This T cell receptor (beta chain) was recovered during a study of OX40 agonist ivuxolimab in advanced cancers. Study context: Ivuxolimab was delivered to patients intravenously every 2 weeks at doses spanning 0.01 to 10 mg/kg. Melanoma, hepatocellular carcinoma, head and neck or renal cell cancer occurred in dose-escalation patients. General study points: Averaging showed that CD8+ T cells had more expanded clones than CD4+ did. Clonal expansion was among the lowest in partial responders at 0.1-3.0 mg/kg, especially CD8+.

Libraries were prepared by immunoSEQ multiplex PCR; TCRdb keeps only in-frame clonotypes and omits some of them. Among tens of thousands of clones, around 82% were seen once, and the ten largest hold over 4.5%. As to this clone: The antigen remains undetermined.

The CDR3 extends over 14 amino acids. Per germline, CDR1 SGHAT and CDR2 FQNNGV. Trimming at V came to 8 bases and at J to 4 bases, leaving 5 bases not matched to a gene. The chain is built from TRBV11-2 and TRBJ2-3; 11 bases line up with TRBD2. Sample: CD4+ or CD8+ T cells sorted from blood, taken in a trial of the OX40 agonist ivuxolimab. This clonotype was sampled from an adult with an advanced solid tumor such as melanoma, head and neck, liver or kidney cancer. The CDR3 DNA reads TGTGCCAGCCGGGTAGCGGGGGGGCCAGATACGCAGTATTTT. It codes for CASRVAGGPDTQYF.